The sequence of this T cell receptor beta chain was determined in a study of shared clonotypes between healthy human individuals. General observations from the study: With four donors compared, 4.5% to 6.5% of naive CD4 clonotypes were shared.

A remark on this clone: The antigen is not known.

Libraries were prepared by immunoSEQ multiplex PCR; TCRdb keeps only in-frame clonotypes and omits some of them. The table lists around 2.5 million clones, 80% to 95% of them singletons. The donor cohort consisted entirely of Caucasian adults residing in Nashville, Tennessee. Deletions cut 4 bases from V and 5 bases from J, with 16 bases between. The CDR3 extends over 14 amino acids. Germline loops: CDR1 GTSNPN, CDR2 SVGIG (reference sequence). This clonotype was obtained from a man aged 18-30 years in good health. Some clones in this sample may be carry-over from other donors' samples. The chain recombines TRBV30 with TRBJ2-3; the D gene is possibly TRBD2 (5 bases). The sequenced sample consisted of naive CD4+ T cells from PBMCs. Stated subset: CD45RA+ positively selected. CDR3 protein: CAWNVRGVGDTQYF. CDR3 bases: TGTGCCTGGAATGTCCGGGGAGTCGGAGATACGCAGTATTTT.